This passage covers 17 T cell receptor beta chains from one sample sequenced in a study of T cells in Graves' hyperthyroidism and ophthalmopathy. Amplified regions were TCR beta CDR3 sequences from RNA transcripts. Using the HTBI primer set, a first-round RT-PCR was run on the TCR CDR3. Via MiXCR, TCRdb re-called the multiplex PCR reads, giving one row per CDR3 protein. This sample carries roughly 360,000 distinct CDR3 sequences, approximately 15% of them seen once, and the ten largest clones take around 20%. Sequenced: blood. The origin of the receptors is a man aged 30 to 45 with Graves' hyperthyroidism that later progressed to Graves' ophthalmopathy.

This clonotype has at least ten counts. The chain couples TRBV30 to TRBJ2-1; unclear D gene. This CDR3 is 12 amino acids long. The V gene's germline CDR1 is GTSNPN and CDR2 SVGIG (reference sequence). V shed 0 bases and J shed 9 bases, with 9 bases lying between them. Here the CDR3 DNA reads TGTGCCTGGAGTGTTAGTAGGCGTGAGCAGTTCTTC. This translates into CAWSVSRREQFF.

The chain is built from TRBV20-1 and TRBJ2-1; tentatively, D is TRBD1 (5 bases). V dropped 6 bases and J dropped 4 bases, with 13 bases sitting between them. The germline V gene has CDR1 DFQATT and CDR2 SNEGSKA (reference sequence). The CDR3 consists of 13 residues. This CDR3 reads CSAGRNTYNEQFF. CDR3 coding DNA: TGCAGTGCGGGGCGGAATACTTACAATGAGCAGTTCTTC.

This clonotype appeared many times. The CDR3 DNA reads as TGTGCCAGCTCCCTGCTTCAGGGACTCAGCGCTGAAGCTTTCTTT. Translating gives CASSLLQGLSAEAFF. J is TRBJ1-1 and V is TRBV7-9; perhaps TRBD1 as D (5 bases). CDR1 SEHNR and CDR2 FQNEAQ come from the germline V gene (reference sequence). This CDR3 has 15 residues. The V end lost 8 bases, the J end lost 6 bases, and 22 bases lay between the germline ends.

The V and J genes are TRBV20-1 and TRBJ2-1; 7 bases map to TRBD2. Per the germline V gene, CDR1 is DFQATT and CDR2 is SNEGSKA (reference sequence). This CDR3 contains 17 residues. The V segment lost 4 bases and the J segment 0 bases; nucleotides outside the gene matches: 12. CDR3 in amino acids: CSAIDRGGDISYNEQFF. The CDR3, as DNA: TGCAGTGCTATCGACCGCGGGGGAGATATCTCCTACAATGAGCAGTTCTTC.

This clonotype was found many times. This chain uses TRBV12-3 or TRBV12-4 with TRBJ2-4, with a tentative D call TRBD2 (5 bases). The CDR3 is made up of 14 amino acids. V was cut by 2 bases and J by 6 bases, with 11 bases left in between. Written as DNA, the CDR3 is TGTGCCAGCAGTTTAAATGGAGGCGGAAACATTCAGTACTTC. Its protein product is CASSLNGGGNIQYF.

This clonotype has just a few counts. The junction and the germline gene differ at one end; a read error may be behind it. V gene TRBV10-2 combines with J gene TRBJ1-3; D unresolved. From germline, CDR1 is WSHSY and CDR2 SAAADI. The CDR3 sequence is 17 residues long. The CDR3 reads CASSESPGRGNGNTIYF. CDR3 DNA: TGCGCCAGTAGTGAGTCCCCAGGCCGGGGTAATGGAAACACCATATATTTT.

This clonotype was seen at least ten times. The chain uses TRBV10-3 and TRBJ1-6; D possibly corresponds to TRBD1 (6 bases). V was clipped by 3 bases and J by 11 bases, with 23 bases between them. The CDR3 sequence is 17 residues long. The germline V gene encodes CDR1 ENHRY and CDR2 SYGVKD. The CDR3 here is CAISDWSQTAGAAPLHF. The CDR3 DNA is TGTGCCATCAGTGATTGGTCCCAAACCGCAGGGGCAGCACCCCTCCACTTT.

The chain uses TRBV4-2 and TRBJ1-1; 7 positions match TRBD1. V gave up 1 base and J gave up 4 bases; unmatched junction bases: 9. Germline V lookup: CDR1 LGHNA, CDR2 YNFKEQ. This CDR3 contains 16 residues. CDR3 amino acids: CASSQVTRDRATEAFF. The CDR3 coding sequence is TGTGCCAGCAGCCAAGTTACGCGAGACAGGGCCACTGAAGCTTTCTTT.

This clonotype has ten or more counts. J is TRBJ1-4 and V is TRBV30; D not certain. Germline V lookup: CDR1 GTSNPN, CDR2 SVGIG (reference sequence). The length of the CDR3 is 13 residues. V was trimmed by 1 base and J by 8 bases, leaving 11 bases between them. The CDR3 here is CAWSAGSVEKLFF. The CDR3 coding sequence is TGTGCCTGGAGTGCGGGGTCCGTGGAAAAACTGTTTTTT.

In this sample, this clonotype turned up many times. The chain is built from TRBV2 and TRBJ1-5, with 7 positions matching TRBD1. Per germline, CDR1 SNHLY and CDR2 FYNNEI. The V gene end was trimmed by 5 bases and the J gene end by 3 bases; junction bases not matched to a gene: 4. CDR3 length equals 14 residues. This CDR3 is CASSWTGYNQPQHF. DNA of the CDR3: TGTGCCAGCAGTTGGACAGGTTACAATCAGCCCCAGCATTTT.

The gene calls are TRBV12-3 or TRBV12-4 and TRBJ2-7, with D perhaps TRBD1 (5 bases). The CDR3 is 12 amino acids. Trimming pared 5 bases from V and 5 bases from J, leaving 10 bases between. CDR3 in amino acids: CASSGRENEQYF. CDR3 DNA: TGTGCCAGCAGTGGCAGGGAAAACGAGCAGTACTTC.

In this sample, this clonotype turned up many times. The J gene is TRBJ1-1, the V gene TRBV5-1; weak D call: TRBD1 (5 bases). V lost 7 bases and J 1 base, leaving 20 bases between the germline ends. The germline V gene encodes CDR1 SGHRS and CDR2 YFSETQ. The CDR3 length is 16 residues. CDR3 coding DNA: TGCGCCAGCCGTCTGGGACCGCAAACAGGGAACACTGAAGCTTTCTTT. Its translation: CASRLGPQTGNTEAFF.

This clonotype was observed at least ten times. The rearrangement links TRBV28 to TRBJ2-7, with D possibly matching TRBD2 (6 bases). This CDR3 region has 15 residues. Trimming stripped 3 bases from V and 0 bases from J, with 12 bases between. CDR1 MDHEN and CDR2 SYDVKM come from the germline V gene. This chain's CDR3 is CASSFSAGSSYEQYF. In DNA, the CDR3 is TGTGCCAGCAGTTTCAGTGCCGGGAGCTCCTACGAGCAGTACTTC.

This clonotype was observed many times. The V and J genes are TRBV12-3 or TRBV12-4 and TRBJ2-1; 9 nucleotides line up with TRBD2. This CDR3 region has 15 residues. Unmatched junction bases numbered 5, after V lost 3 bases and J lost 5 bases. The CDR3 DNA is TGTGCCAGCAGTTTGATTAGCGGGGGAAACAATGAGCAGTTCTTC. Encoded protein: CASSLISGGNNEQFF.

The chain recombines TRBV19 with TRBJ2-7; possible D gene TRBD2, 6 bases. V lost 3 bases and J 3 bases, leaving 9 bases between the germline ends. Germline CDR1 LNHDA, CDR2 SQIVND (reference sequence). This CDR3 is 13 amino acids long. CDR3 amino acids: CASSIPGVYEQYF. In nucleotides, the CDR3 is TGTGCCAGTAGTATCCCGGGGGTCTACGAGCAGTACTTC.

The J gene is TRBJ1-6, the V gene TRBV20-1; tentative D call: TRBD1 (6 bases). The CDR3 has 14 amino acids. Per germline, CDR1 DFQATT and CDR2 SNEGSKA (reference sequence). Trimming cost V 3 bases and J 10 bases, with 16 bases left between them. CDR3 region: CSARSGTHRSPLHF. The DNA of the CDR3 is TGCAGTGCTAGGTCCGGGACACATCGATCACCCCTCCACTTT.

This clonotype was found many times. This chain joins TRBV15 and TRBJ1-1; the D gene is possibly TRBD1 (6 bases). Between the trimmed V and J ends, which lost 0 bases and 6 bases, there was a span of 20 bases. Germline V gene data show CDR1 as LNHNV and CDR2 as YYDKDF (reference sequence). This CDR3 region has 17 residues. CDR3 sequence (DNA): TGTGCCACCAGCAGAGATCGGCTAGGAGGGGGGCTCGCTGAAGCTTTCTTT. It translates to CATSRDRLGGGLAEAFF. The full variable domain, its missing parts supplied by reference TRBV15 and TRBJ1-1, is DAMVIQNPRYQVTQFGKPVTLSCSQTLNHNVMYWYQQKSSQAPKLLFHYYDKDFNNEADTPDNFQSRRPNTSFCFLDIRSPGLGDTAMYLCATSRDRLGGGLAEAFFGQGTRLTVV.